This T cell receptor beta chain was identified in a study of T cell responses to AZD1222 COVID-19 vaccine. Study results and caveats: In a largely white British group with more females than males, clonal diversity was possibly underestimated. Seropositive status at baseline applied to only a handful of AZD1222 recipients. In the spike-specific TCR repertoire, nearly half reportedly target unmutated variant regions. Repertoire samples came only from after the peak T cell response.

Assay: immunoSEQ multiplex PCR; the TCRdb copy retains only in-frame clones and omits some. The sample holds 130,000 or so clones; 89% are singletons and the top ten take 8% to 10%. A note on this clone: As yet, its antigen is unknown.

V lost 5 bases to trimming and J lost 3 bases, with 16 bases between them. This CDR3 spans 15 amino acids. CDR1 is MNHNY, CDR2 SVGAGI, per germline (reference sequence). The sample consisted of peripheral blood, taken 28 days after the second AZD1222 dose. The J gene is TRBJ1-2, the V gene TRBV6-6; D remains ambiguous. This sequence was found in an adult who received the AZD1222 COVID-19 vaccine. CDR3 residues: CASSASQDGYYGYTF. The CDR3 nucleotides are TGTGCCAGCAGTGCCTCCCAGGATGGGTACTATGGCTACACCTTC.